A single T cell receptor beta chain is shown here with its context. It has no known antigen specificity. No quality values exist for individual bases; no much larger clone is one base distant. The sample belongs to a study of blood T cell repertoires in COVID-19 (dated by TCRdb to between 2020 and 2021). With respect to the entire study: The collaborator samples originated in the United States, Italy and Spain and spanned the acute and convalescent phases of COVID-19. HLA class I and class II types, where available, came from metadata supplied by the sample provider rather than from assay-based typing. Deeply sampled blood TCRbeta repertoires from subjects exposed to, actively infected with, or recovered from COVID-19 were included in the dataset. The prospective study material was composed of cDNA or gDNA derived from T cells, B-cell-depleted T cells, or PBMCs. Samples came from the ongoing ImmuneRACE study (first 160 participants) plus 1,254 subjects from 6 global collaborators. A freely available public database, intended as a resource for researchers studying the immune response to SARS-CoV-2, is where the repertoires were released. Nearly every sample came with metadata listing a de-identified subject ID, COVID-19 status, age in years and sex. The paper's findings and limits, for the study overall: The quantity of clinical and demographic metadata differed by source and by participant and was supplied without curation.

The germline V gene encodes CDR1 SGHRS and CDR2 YFSETQ. The germline V and J ends show losses of 0 bases and 1 base respectively, and no gene match explains 3 bases of the junction. The CDR3 spans 15 residues, from the cysteine through the phenylalanine. CDR3 DNA only is kept here, 45 bases in frame from base 1. TCRbeta CDR3 regions were amplified from genomic DNA by means of the immunoSEQ Assay, a bias-controlled multiplex PCR. Turning to the authors' computational methods: Within the assay, amplification of reference gene primers was used to estimate how many nucleated cells each sample contained. To quantify the absolute abundance of each unique TCRbeta CDR3 rearrangement, sequence reads were collapsed and filtered. Productive Simpson clonality was computed per sample as the square root of Simpson's diversity index over productive rearrangements. TCRdb's version of the immuneACCESS table is confined to in-frame rearrangements and falls short of the full clone set. An unresolved V gene accounts for under half of the shortfall where checked; the remainder is of unknown origin. The DNA was the basis for D and trimming; V, J and clone size are from that table. This sample has under 300,000 clones in its table, and approximately 90% of those were observed once. In total, the top ten clones hold 15% to 18% of the sample.

Participants in the prospective study were enrolled through a virtual design, were aged roughly 18 to 100 years, and lived in about 25 United States geographic areas. In the prospective study, cohorts were assigned on the basis of participant-reported clinical history obtained from a screening survey and a study questionnaire. Recovered participants in ImmuneRACE Cohort 3 were defined by two consecutive negative NP/OP PCR tests, clearance by a healthcare professional, or resolution of symptoms. Each participant in the prospective study had whole blood, serum and a nasopharyngeal or oropharyngeal swab collected by mobile phlebotomists. Participants in the prospective study had the option to provide additional blood draws and questionnaires over a roughly 2-month period. Blood samples from the prospective study were shipped frozen or at room temperature prior to DNA extraction.

This receptor chain uses TRBV5-1 and TRBJ1-1, with TRBD1 matching 7 junction bases. The sequenced sample consisted of PBMCs or T cells enriched from blood (not recorded which). The source of this sequence is a man aged 18 to 30 who had recovered from COVID-19. The DNA is as follows: TGCGCCAGCAGCTTGGGACAGGGATGGAACACTGAAGCTTTCTTT. Its coded protein is CASSLGQGWNTEAFF.